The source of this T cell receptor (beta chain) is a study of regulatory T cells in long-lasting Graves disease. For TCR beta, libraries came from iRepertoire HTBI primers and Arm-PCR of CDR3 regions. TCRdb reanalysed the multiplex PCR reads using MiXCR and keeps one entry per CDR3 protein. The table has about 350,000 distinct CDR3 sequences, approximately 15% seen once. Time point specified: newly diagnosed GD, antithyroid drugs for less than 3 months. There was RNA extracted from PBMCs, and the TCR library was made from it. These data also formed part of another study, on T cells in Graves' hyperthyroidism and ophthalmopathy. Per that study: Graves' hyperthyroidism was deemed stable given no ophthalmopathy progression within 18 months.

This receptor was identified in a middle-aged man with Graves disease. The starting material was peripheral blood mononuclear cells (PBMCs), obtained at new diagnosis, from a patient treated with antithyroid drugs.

In DNA, the CDR3 is TGTGCCAGCAGGAGTCTAGCGGGGGATACCGGGGAGCTGTTTTTT. Its translation: CASRSLAGDTGELFF. The chain recombines TRBV2 with TRBJ2-2; TRBD2 agrees at 10 bases. The CDR3 runs 15 residues. Per germline, CDR1 SNHLY and CDR2 FYNNEI. Germline trimming cut 6 bases from V and 5 bases from J; bases unmatched to any gene: 6.